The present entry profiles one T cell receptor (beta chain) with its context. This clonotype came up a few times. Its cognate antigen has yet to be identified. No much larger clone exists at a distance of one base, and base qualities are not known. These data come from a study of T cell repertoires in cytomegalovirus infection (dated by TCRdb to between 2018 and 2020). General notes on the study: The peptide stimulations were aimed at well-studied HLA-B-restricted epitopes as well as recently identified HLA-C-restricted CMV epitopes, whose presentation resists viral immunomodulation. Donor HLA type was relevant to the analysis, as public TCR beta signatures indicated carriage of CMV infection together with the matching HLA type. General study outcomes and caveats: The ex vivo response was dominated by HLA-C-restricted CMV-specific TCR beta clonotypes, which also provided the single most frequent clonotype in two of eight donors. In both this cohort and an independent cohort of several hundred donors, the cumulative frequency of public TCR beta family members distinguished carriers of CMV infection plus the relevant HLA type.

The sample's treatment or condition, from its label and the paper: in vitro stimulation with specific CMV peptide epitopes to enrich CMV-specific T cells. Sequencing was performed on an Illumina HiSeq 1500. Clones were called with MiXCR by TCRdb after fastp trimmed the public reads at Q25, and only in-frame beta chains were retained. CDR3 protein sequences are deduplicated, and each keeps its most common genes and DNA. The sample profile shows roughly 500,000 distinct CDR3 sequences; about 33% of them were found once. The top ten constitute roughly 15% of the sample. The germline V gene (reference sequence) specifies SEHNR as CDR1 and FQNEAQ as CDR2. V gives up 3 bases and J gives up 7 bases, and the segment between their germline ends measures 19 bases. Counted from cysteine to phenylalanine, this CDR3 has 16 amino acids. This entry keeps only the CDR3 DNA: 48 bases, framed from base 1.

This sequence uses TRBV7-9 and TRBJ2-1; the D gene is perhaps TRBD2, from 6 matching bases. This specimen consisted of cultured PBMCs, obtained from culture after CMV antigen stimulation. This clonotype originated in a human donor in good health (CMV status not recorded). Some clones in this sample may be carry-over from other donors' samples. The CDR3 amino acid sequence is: CASSLPRESMRNEQFF. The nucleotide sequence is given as TGTGCCAGCAGCTTGCCACGGGAGTCGATGAGGAATGAGCAGTTCTTC.